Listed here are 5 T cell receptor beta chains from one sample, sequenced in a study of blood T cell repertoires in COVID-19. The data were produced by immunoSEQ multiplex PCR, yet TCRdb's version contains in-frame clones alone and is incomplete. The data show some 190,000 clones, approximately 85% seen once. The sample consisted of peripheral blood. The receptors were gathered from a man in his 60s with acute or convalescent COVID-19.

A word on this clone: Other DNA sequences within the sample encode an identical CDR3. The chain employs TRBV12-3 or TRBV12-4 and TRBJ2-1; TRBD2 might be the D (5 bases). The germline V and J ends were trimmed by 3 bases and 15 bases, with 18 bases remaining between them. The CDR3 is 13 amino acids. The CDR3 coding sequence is TGTGCCAGCAGTTTGGGTACACAACTAGATCCGTTCTTC. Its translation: CASSLGTQLDPFF.

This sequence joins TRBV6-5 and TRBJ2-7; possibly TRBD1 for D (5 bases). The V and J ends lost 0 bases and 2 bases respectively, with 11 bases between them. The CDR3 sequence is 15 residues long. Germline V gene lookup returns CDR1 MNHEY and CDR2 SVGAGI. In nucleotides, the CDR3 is TGTGCCAGCAGTTACTCTTCGGTCAGGGCCTACGAGCAGTACTTC. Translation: CASSYSSVRAYEQYF.

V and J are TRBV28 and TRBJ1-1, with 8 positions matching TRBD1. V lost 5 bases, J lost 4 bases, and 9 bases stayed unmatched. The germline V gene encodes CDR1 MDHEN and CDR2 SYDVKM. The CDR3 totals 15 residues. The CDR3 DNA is TGTGCCAGCAGTAGGACAGGGTTTGGGAGCACTGAAGCTTTCTTT. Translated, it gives CASSRTGFGSTEAFF.

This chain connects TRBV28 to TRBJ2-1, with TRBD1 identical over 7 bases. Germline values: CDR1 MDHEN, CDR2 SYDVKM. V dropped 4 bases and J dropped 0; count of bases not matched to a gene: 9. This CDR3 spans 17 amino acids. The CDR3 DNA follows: TGTGCCAGCAGTTCCTGGTCACAGGGGCGCTCCTACAATGAGCAGTTCTTC. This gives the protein CASSSWSQGRSYNEQFF. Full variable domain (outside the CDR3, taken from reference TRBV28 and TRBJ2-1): DVKVTQSSRYLVKRTGEKVFLECVQDMDHENMFWYRQDPGLGLRLIYFSYDVKMKEKGDIPEGYSVSREKKERFSLILESASTNQTSMYLCASSSWSQGRSYNEQFFGPGTRLTVL.

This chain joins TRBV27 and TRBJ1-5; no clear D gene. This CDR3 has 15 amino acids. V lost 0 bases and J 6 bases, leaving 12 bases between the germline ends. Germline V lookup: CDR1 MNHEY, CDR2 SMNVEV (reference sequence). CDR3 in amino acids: CASSLSSAGAQPQHF. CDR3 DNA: TGTGCCAGCAGTTTATCGTCGGCGGGAGCTCAGCCCCAGCATTTT.